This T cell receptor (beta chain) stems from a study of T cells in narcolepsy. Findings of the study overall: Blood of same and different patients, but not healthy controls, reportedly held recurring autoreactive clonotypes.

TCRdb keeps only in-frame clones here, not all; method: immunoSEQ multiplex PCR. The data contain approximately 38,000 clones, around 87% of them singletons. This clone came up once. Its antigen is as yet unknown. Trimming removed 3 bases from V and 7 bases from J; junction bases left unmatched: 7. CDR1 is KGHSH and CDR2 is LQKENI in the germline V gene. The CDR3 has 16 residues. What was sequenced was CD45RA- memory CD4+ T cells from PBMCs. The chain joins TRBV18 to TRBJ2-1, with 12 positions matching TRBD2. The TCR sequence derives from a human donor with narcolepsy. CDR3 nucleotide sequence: TGTGCCAGCTCACCTCAACTAGCGGGAGGTGGAAATGAGCAGTTCTTC. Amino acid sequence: CASSPQLAGGGNEQFF.